A selection of T cell receptor beta chains follows, all from one sample in a study of response to subunit inactivated influenza vaccine. TCRdb redid the calling of the RT-PCR reads with MiXCR, one entry per CDR3 protein. The sample holds around 850,000 distinct CDR3 sequences, roughly 20% seen once. The sequences come from PBMCs from blood, collected around 5 days after vaccination. These TCRs come from a man between 45 and 60 years old who received an inactivated influenza vaccine. Each CDR3 is given with its conserved first and last residue. A D gene is named only where the DNA matches it firmly. A clone size is listed for some rows: how often the clone was seen (once, few, many), or a class if it is expanded.

clone_size: few; v_call: TRBV4-3; d_call: NA; j_call: TRBJ2-5; cdr3_nt: TGCGCCAGCAGCCAAGATTGGGGGGACGGGGTTGTCCAGTACTTC; cdr3_aa: CASSQDWGDGVVQYF
clone_size: NA; v_call: TRBV15; d_call: NA; j_call: TRBJ2-7; cdr3_nt: TGTGCCACCAGCAGAGATCTGGGGTTGAAAGAGCAGTACTTC; cdr3_aa: CATSRDLGLKEQYF
clone_size: many; v_call: TRBV20-1; d_call: NA; j_call: TRBJ2-1; cdr3_nt: TGCAGTGCTAGAGAGGGAGGTAATGAGCAGTTCTTC; cdr3_aa: CSAREGGNEQFF
clone_size: NA; v_call: TRBV9; d_call: NA; j_call: TRBJ2-5; cdr3_nt: TGTGCCAGCAGCGGGACATCTTATGGGTTCCAAGAGACCCAGTACTTC; cdr3_aa: CASSGTSYGFQETQYF
clone_size: few; v_call: TRBV2; d_call: NA; j_call: TRBJ2-2; cdr3_nt: TGTGCCAGCAGGCCACAGAGAGCGAACACCGGGGAGCTGTTTTTT; cdr3_aa: CASRPQRANTGELFF
clone_size: NA; v_call: TRBV7-2; d_call: NA; j_call: TRBJ1-1; cdr3_nt: TGTGCCAGCAGCTTAGTTGGGGGGCGTATTCCCTTTGAAGCTTTCTTT; cdr3_aa: CASSLVGGRIPFEAFF
clone_size: few; v_call: TRBV12-3/TRBV12-4; d_call: NA; j_call: TRBJ1-4; cdr3_nt: TGTGCCAGCAGTCAACAGGGTGGGAAACTGTTTTTT; cdr3_aa: CASSQQGGKLFF
clone_size: NA; v_call: TRBV5-5; d_call: NA; j_call: TRBJ2-5; cdr3_nt: TGTGCCAGCAGACCCCTCAGCCAAGAGACCCAGTACTTC; cdr3_aa: CASRPLSQETQYF
clone_size: few; v_call: TRBV4-1; d_call: NA; j_call: TRBJ1-4; cdr3_nt: TGCGCCAGCAGCCAAGAAGTGGGTGGGGAAAAACTGTTTTTT; cdr3_aa: CASSQEVGGEKLFF
clone_size: many; v_call: TRBV12-3/TRBV12-4; d_call: NA; j_call: TRBJ2-3; cdr3_nt: TGTGCCAGCAGCACAGGAGGGTCCACAGATACGCAGTATTTT; cdr3_aa: CASSTGGSTDTQYF
clone_size: few; v_call: TRBV12-3/TRBV12-4; d_call: NA; j_call: TRBJ2-7; cdr3_nt: TGTGCCAGCAGTTCCTACTTACAGGGAGAAATGGACGAGCAGTACTTC; cdr3_aa: CASSSYLQGEMDEQYF
clone_size: few; v_call: TRBV5-1; d_call: NA; j_call: TRBJ2-2; cdr3_nt: TGCGCCAGCAGCTTGGGGAGGGGCACGAACACCGGGGAGCTGTTTTTT; cdr3_aa: CASSLGRGTNTGELFF